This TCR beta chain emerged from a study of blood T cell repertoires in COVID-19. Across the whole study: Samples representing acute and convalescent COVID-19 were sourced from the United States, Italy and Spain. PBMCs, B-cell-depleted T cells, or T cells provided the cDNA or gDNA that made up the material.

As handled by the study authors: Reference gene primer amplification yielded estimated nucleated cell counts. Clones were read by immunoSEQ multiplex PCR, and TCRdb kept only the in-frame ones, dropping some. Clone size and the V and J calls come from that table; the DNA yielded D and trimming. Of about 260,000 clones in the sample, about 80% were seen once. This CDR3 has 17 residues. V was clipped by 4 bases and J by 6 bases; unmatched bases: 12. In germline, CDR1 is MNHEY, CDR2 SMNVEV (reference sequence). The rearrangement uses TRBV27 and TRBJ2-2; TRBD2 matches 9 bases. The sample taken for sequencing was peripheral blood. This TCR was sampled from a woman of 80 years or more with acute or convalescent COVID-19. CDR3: CASSSPVGREGAGELFF. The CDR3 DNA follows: TGTGCCAGCAGTTCCCCCGTCGGGCGGGAGGGCGCCGGGGAGCTGTTTTTT.